The entry below gives a single T cell receptor (beta chain) sequence along with its context. Its antigen is undetermined. All TRB cDNA libraries came from 5' RACE performed with UMI labels. Using the 5' RACE reads, TCRdb records one entry per CDR3 protein without DNA. The repertoire table contains 43,000 or so distinct CDR3 sequences. The sample originates from a study of CXCR3-negative and CXCR3-positive naive CD8 T cells. Study results and caveats: Naive CXCR3-positive and CXCR3-negative cells shared TRBV-TRBJ usage; memory cells diverged. Both of the naive subsets showed about the same high diversity, but memory CD8+ cells had much less. After cryopreservation, expression of CXCR3 was partially reduced, and most assays were run with fresh PBMCs.

Naive CD8+ T cells displayed a CD45RO-CCR7+CD27+CD95- phenotype. CDR3 length equals 14 residues. The clonotype originates from a human donor in good health. Some clones in this sample may be carry-over from other donors' samples. Material: naive CXCR3- CD8+ T cells from blood. As to subset: CD45RO-CCR7+CD27+CD95- naive CD8+ T cells lacking CXCR3 (TNR3-). The chain combines TRBV12-3 or TRBV12-4 with TRBJ1-1; with no DNA, the TCRdb D assignment of TRBD1 cannot be verified. CDR3 protein: CASSPTGGIAEAFF.